The 14 T cell receptor beta chains below were found in one sample sequenced in a study of human T cells and chemical hapten exposure. TCRdb itself ran the RACE reads through MiXCR, one entry per CDR3 protein. The data show tens of thousands of distinct CDR3 sequences, with roughly 9.2% seen just once and around 3.3% held by the top ten. Indicated time point: patch test 1, 2 weeks after DPC sensitization. Regarding treatment: therapeutic diphenylcyclopropenone sensitization with weekly scalp DPC. The material was whole blood, obtained in connection with sensitization to the hapten diphenylcyclopropenone (DPC). The source is a woman aged 40 to 50 with alopecia areata. Some clones in this sample may be carry-over from other donors' samples.

The rearrangement links TRBV7-3 to TRBJ2-3, with 8 nucleotides matching TRBD1. Germline lookup yields CDR1 SGHTA and CDR2 FQGTGA. V lost 5 bases and J lost 6; bases outside the gene matches: 7. This CDR3 comprises 14 residues. This CDR3 is CASSEGQAADTQYF. The CDR3 nucleotides read TGTGCCAGCAGCGAGGGACAGGCGGCCGATACGCAGTATTTT.

This clonotype was detected once. The chain has TRBV7-2 and TRBJ2-7; D may be TRBD1 or TRBD2 (5 bases each). The germline V gene has CDR1 SGHTA and CDR2 FQGNSA. Trimming pared 3 bases from V and 5 bases from J, leaving 14 bases between. There are 14 residues in the CDR3. The CDR3 coding sequence is TGTGCCAGCAGCTTGAACCCGGGACCGAACGAGCAGTACTTC. Protein sequence: CASSLNPGPNEQYF.

Ten or more counts support this clonotype. The rearrangement uses TRBV7-9 and TRBJ2-7; D uncertain. With 2 bases removed from V and 3 bases from J, the gap between germline ends came to 11 bases. Germline loops: CDR1 SEHNR, CDR2 FQNEAQ (reference sequence). The CDR3 extends over 14 amino acids. In DNA form, the CDR3 reads TGTGCCAGCAGCTTACCGGACGGAAGCTACGAGCAGTACTTC. Translating it yields CASSLPDGSYEQYF.

The chain carries TRBV28 and TRBJ1-2, with D unresolved. This CDR3 is 16 amino acids long. V was trimmed by 3 bases and J by 8 bases, leaving 22 bases between them. Germline V gives CDR1 MDHEN, CDR2 SYDVKM. CDR3: CASSFYPLGTYGGYTF. The CDR3 DNA sequence: TGTGCCAGCAGTTTCTATCCTTTGGGCACTTACGGCGGCTACACCTTC.

This clonotype was observed a few times. The chain carries TRBV4-3 and TRBJ2-1; TRBD1 or TRBD2 may be the D gene (5 bases each). Per the germline V gene, CDR1 is LGHNA and CDR2 is YSLEER. Trimming took off 1 base at V and 9 bases at J, with 13 bases between the two ends. CDR3 length equals 14 residues. Here the CDR3 reads CASSQVLGAGEQFF. CDR3 in DNA: TGCGCCAGCAGCCAAGTTCTCGGGGCGGGTGAGCAGTTCTTC.

This clonotype was detected many times. This chain links TRBV7-9 with TRBJ1-1; D is undetermined. The germline V gene encodes CDR1 SEHNR and CDR2 FQNEAQ (reference sequence). This CDR3 is built from 13 residues. V gave up 3 bases and J gave up 0 bases, with 5 bases separating them. The CDR3 is CASSFEVNTEAFF. The CDR3 region has the DNA TGTGCCAGCAGCTTCGAAGTGAACACTGAAGCTTTCTTT.

This clonotype came up a few times. The V and J genes are TRBV7-6 and TRBJ2-7; 8 bases are shared with TRBD2. Germline CDR1 is SGHVS and CDR2 is FNYEAQ. The CDR3 runs 15 residues. V lost 0 bases, J lost 3 bases, and 4 bases stayed unmatched. CDR3 sequence: CASSLASGGHYEQYF. The CDR3 bases are TGTGCCAGCAGCTTAGCGAGCGGGGGACACTACGAGCAGTACTTC. Full variable domain (outside the CDR3, taken from reference TRBV7-6 and TRBJ2-7): GAGVSQSPRYKVTKRGQDVALRCDPISGHVSLYWYRQALGQGPEFLTYFNYEAQQDKSGLPNDRFSAERPEGSISTLTIQRTEQRDSAMYRCASSLASGGHYEQYFGPGTRLTVT.

The table lists this clonotype with many counts. The gene calls are TRBV12-3 or TRBV12-4 and TRBJ1-5; maybe TRBD1 (5 bases). V lost 3 bases to trimming and J lost 4 bases, with 10 bases between them. The CDR3 sequence is 14 residues long. The CDR3 coding sequence is TGTGCCAGCAGTTTCCCGGGGGAGAATCAGCCCCAGCATTTT. Its protein is CASSFPGENQPQHF.

The CDR3 protein is CATAPQGNTEAFF. The CDR3 DNA reads TGTGCCACCGCCCCACAGGGAAACACTGAAGCTTTCTTT. This sequence joins TRBV15 and TRBJ1-1; D possibly corresponds to TRBD1 (6 bases). CDR3 length equals 13 residues. The germline V and J ends were trimmed by 8 bases and 2 bases, with 12 bases remaining between them. Germline CDR1 and CDR2: LNHNV and YYDKDF (reference sequence).

This clonotype was observed many times. V gene TRBV11-2 combines with J gene TRBJ2-1, with D perhaps given as TRBD1 or TRBD2 (5 bases each). The germline CDR1 and CDR2 sequences are SGHAT and FQNNGV. Deletions cut 5 bases from V and 2 bases from J, with 19 bases between. This CDR3 spans 17 amino acids. This CDR3 is CASSISPGTPPYNEQFF. The CDR3 DNA reads as TGTGCCAGCAGCATAAGCCCCGGGACGCCGCCCTACAATGAGCAGTTCTTC.

The rearrangement links TRBV11-2 to TRBJ2-5, with 7 bases aligning to TRBD2. Per the germline V gene, CDR1 is SGHAT and CDR2 is FQNNGV. CDR3 length: 14 amino acids. With V trimmed by 5 bases and J by 3 bases, 6 bases remained unmatched. The CDR3 DNA sequence: TGTGCCAGCAGCCCCCCCGCGGGGGAAGAGACCCAGTACTTC. The encoded protein is CASSPPAGEETQYF.

This sequence joins TRBV19 and TRBJ2-7; 10 bases match TRBD1. The germline V gene encodes CDR1 LNHDA and CDR2 SQIVND (reference sequence). This CDR3 is built from 14 residues. J lost 7 bases, V lost 6 bases, and 9 bases had no gene match. The CDR3 coding sequence is TGTGCCAGTAGGACAGGGGGCGCCCCCTGGGAGCAGTACTTC. Its translation is CASRTGGAPWEQYF.

This clonotype was seen more than once but under ten times. The chain combines TRBV6-2 or TRBV6-3 with TRBJ2-1; TRBD2 matches at 8 bases. The V gene end was trimmed by 6 bases and the J gene end by 3 bases; junction bases not matched to a gene: 4. The CDR3 has 14 residues. Germline CDR1 MNHEY, CDR2 SVGEGT. The CDR3 loop reads CASRASGGYNEQFF. The CDR3 DNA sequence: TGTGCCAGCAGGGCAAGCGGGGGCTACAATGAGCAGTTCTTC.

This clonotype has ten or more counts. The V call is TRBV7-9, the J call TRBJ1-3; no firm D call. Germline loops: CDR1 SEHNR, CDR2 FQNEAQ (reference sequence). The V end lost 5 bases, the J end lost 3 bases, and 8 bases lay between the germline ends. The CDR3 is 13 residues long. CDR3 in amino acids: CASSPSIGNTIYF. The DNA for the CDR3 is TGTGCCAGCAGCCCTTCCATTGGAAACACCATATATTTT.